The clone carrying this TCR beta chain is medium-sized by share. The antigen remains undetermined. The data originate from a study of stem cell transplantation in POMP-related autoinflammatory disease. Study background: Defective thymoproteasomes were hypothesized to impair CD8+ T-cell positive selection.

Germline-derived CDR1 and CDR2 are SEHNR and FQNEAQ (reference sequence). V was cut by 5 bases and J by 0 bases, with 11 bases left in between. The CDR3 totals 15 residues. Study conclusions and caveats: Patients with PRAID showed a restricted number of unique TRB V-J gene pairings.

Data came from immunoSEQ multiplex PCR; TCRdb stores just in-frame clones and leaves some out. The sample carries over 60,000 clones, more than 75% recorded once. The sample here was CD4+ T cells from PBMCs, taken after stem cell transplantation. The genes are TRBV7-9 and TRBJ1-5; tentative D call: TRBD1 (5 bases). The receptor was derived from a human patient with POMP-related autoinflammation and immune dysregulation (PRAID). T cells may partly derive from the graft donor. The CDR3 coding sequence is TGTGCCAGCAGCCCCGACGGGGCTAGCAATCAGCCCCAGCATTTT. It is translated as CASSPDGASNQPQHF.